This T cell receptor (beta chain) was sequenced for a study of blood T cell repertoires in COVID-19. The assay was immunoSEQ multiplex PCR, and TCRdb's table has in-frame clones only and misses some. This sample yields about 81,000 clones, of which around 82% are seen a single time; about 6.9% belongs to the top ten. By share of the sample, this clone is medium-sized. This CDR3 is 17 amino acids long. V gave up 4 bases and J gave up 0 bases; unmatched junction bases: 6. Per germline, CDR1 MRHNA and CDR2 SNTAGT. Sequenced input: peripheral blood. This receptor was obtained from a human donor in a cohort sampled during active COVID-19. The chain joins TRBV6-4 to TRBJ2-6, with TRBD1 matching 7 bases. The CDR3 nucleotides are TGTGCCAGCAGTGTGTCAGGGGGAAGCTCTGGGGCCAACGTCCTGACTTTC. Translation gives CASSVSGGSSGANVLTF.